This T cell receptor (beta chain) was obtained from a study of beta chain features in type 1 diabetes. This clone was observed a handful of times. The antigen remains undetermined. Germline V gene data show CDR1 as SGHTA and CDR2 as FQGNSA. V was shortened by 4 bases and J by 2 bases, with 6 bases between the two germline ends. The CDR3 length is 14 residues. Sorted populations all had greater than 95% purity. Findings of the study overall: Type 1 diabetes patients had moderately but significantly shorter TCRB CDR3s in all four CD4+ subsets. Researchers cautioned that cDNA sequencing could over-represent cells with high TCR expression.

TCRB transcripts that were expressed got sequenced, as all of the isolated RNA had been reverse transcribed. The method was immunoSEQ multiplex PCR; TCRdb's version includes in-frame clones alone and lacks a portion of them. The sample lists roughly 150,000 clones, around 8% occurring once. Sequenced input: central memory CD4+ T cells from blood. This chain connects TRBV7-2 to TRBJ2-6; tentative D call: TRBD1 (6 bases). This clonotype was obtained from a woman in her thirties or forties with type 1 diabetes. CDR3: CASSSGAGANVLTF. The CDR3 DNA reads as TGTGCCAGCAGCTCAGGGGCTGGGGCCAACGTCCTGACTTTC.